This T cell receptor (beta chain) was captured in a study of cytomegalovirus exposure and HLA in healthy donors. Using immunoSEQ multiplex PCR, the repertoire was profiled, and TCRdb retains in-frame clones only, with some absent. The repertoire holds 78,000 or so clones, with 90% to 97% as singletons. The CDR3 totals 15 residues. V was pared by 0 bases and J by 8 bases, with 5 bases of the junction left unmatched. Germline V gene lookup returns CDR1 LNHDA and CDR2 SQIVND (reference sequence). This receptor was taken from a man between 18 and 29 years old in good health and CMV-seropositive. This chain links TRBV19 with TRBJ2-1, with TRBD1 matching 9 bases. Sequencing used PBMCs. DNA for the CDR3: TGTGCCAGTAGTATAGATACAGGGGGCTTCGATGAGCAGTTCTTC. Protein sequence: CASSIDTGGFDEQFF.